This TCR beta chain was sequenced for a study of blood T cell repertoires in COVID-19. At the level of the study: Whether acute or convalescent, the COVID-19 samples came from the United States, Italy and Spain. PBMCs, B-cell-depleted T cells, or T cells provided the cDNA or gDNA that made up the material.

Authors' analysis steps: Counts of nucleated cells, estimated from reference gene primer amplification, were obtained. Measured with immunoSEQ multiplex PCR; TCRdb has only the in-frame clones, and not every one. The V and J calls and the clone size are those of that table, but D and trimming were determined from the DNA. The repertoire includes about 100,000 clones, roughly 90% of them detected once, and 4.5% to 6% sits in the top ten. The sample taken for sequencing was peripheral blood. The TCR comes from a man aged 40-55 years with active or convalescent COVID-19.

The CDR3 is CASRGEGLNEQFF. The CDR3, as DNA: TGTGCCAGTAGGGGGGAGGGGTTGAATGAGCAGTTCTTC. The chain carries TRBV12-3 or TRBV12-4 and TRBJ2-1, with a weak D call TRBD2 (7 bases). CDR3 size: 13 residues. V gave up 9 bases and J gave up 7 bases, with 16 bases separating them.